Below, 26 T cell receptor beta chains from the same sample are listed, as sequenced in a study of T cell repertoires in cytomegalovirus infection. MiXCR was run by TCRdb on the reads, yielding one entry per CDR3 protein. The sample consists of just under 550,000 distinct CDR3 sequences, about 25% of them appearing once. Sample: PBMCs. The receptors here all came from a human donor in good health (CMV status not recorded). Some clones in this sample may be carry-over from other donors' samples.

This clonotype was seen a handful of times. CDR3 DNA sequence: TGTGCCAGTAGCAGGACTGAGTATAATTCACCCCTCCACTTT. Translation: CASSRTEYNSPLHF. The rearrangement links TRBV19 to TRBJ1-6; D gene unclear. The CDR3 runs to 14 residues. Trimming stripped 6 bases from V and 4 bases from J, with 10 bases between. Germline assignment: CDR1 LNHDA and CDR2 SQIVND (reference sequence).

The genes are TRBV25-1 and TRBJ1-1; D call uncertain. This CDR3 region has 15 residues. Trimming took off 1 base at V and 7 bases at J, with 16 bases between the two ends. Germline assignment: CDR1 MGHDK and CDR2 SYGVNS. The CDR3 nucleotides read TGTGCCAGCAGTGAATTCCCGGCAGCTGGGGATGAAGCTTTCTTT. This translates into CASSEFPAAGDEAFF.

V is TRBV5-4 and J is TRBJ1-1; D not certain. CDR1 is SGHNT and CDR2 is YYREEE in the germline V gene (reference sequence). V lost 4 bases to trimming and J lost 6 bases, with 19 bases between them. CDR3 length: 15 amino acids. CDR3 region: CASSPTTGTLAEAFF. CDR3 bases: TGTGCCAGCAGCCCGACCACGGGTACCCTTGCTGAAGCTTTCTTT.

The V and J genes are TRBV7-9 and TRBJ1-1; D perhaps matches TRBD1 (5 bases). Germline-derived CDR1 and CDR2 are SEHNR and FQNEAQ (reference sequence). With 0 bases removed from V and 1 base from J, the gap between germline ends came to 6 bases. This CDR3 spans 14 amino acids. CDR3 in DNA: TGTGCCAGCAGCTTAGCTGACAGGAACACTGAAGCTTTCTTT. This sequence encodes CASSLADRNTEAFF.

The rearrangement links TRBV7-9 to TRBJ1-3; weak D call: TRBD1 (6 bases). V dropped 3 bases and J dropped 2 bases, with 14 bases sitting between them. The germline gives CDR1 SEHNR, CDR2 FQNEAQ (reference sequence). This CDR3 is 16 amino acids long. As DNA, the CDR3 is TGTGCCAGCAGCTTCCCAGGGGACCGAACTGGAAACACCATATATTTT. Translation: CASSFPGDRTGNTIYF.

This clonotype appeared a few times. The rearrangement joins TRBV6-2 or TRBV6-3 to TRBJ2-3; D is undetermined. This CDR3 spans 12 amino acids. CDR1 is MNHEY, CDR2 SVGEGT, per germline. V was cut by 4 bases and J by 5 bases, with 7 bases left in between. The CDR3, as DNA: TGTGCCAGCAGTTTTGGCGTAGATACGCAGTATTTT. Encoded protein: CASSFGVDTQYF.

This chain links TRBV12-3 or TRBV12-4 with TRBJ2-2; 7 nucleotides match TRBD2. J gave up 0 bases and V 6 bases, and 4 bases lay outside the gene matches. The CDR3 is made up of 15 amino acids. The CDR3 sequence: CASRPGTTNTGELFF. The CDR3 region has the DNA TGTGCCAGCAGACCCGGGACTACGAACACCGGGGAGCTGTTTTTT.

This clonotype was found many times. This chain links TRBV7-2 with TRBJ2-3; the D gene is possibly TRBD1 (5 bases). The germline V gene encodes CDR1 SGHTA and CDR2 FQGNSA. The germline V and J ends were trimmed by 2 bases and 2 bases, with 11 bases remaining between them. This CDR3 is 15 amino acids long. The CDR3 DNA follows: TGTGCCAGCAGCTTACAGGGATTTTACACAGATACGCAGTATTTT. Its translation is CASSLQGFYTDTQYF.

This clonotype was detected ten times or more. This chain links TRBV7-2 with TRBJ1-1; 8 bases agree with TRBD1. The junction had 9 bases not matched to a gene; V was cut back by 3 bases and J by 6 bases. This CDR3 has 15 residues. Germline-derived CDR1 and CDR2 are SGHTA and FQGNSA. The chain's CDR3 is CASSFLTRQGSEAFF. The CDR3 DNA sequence: TGTGCCAGCAGCTTCCTGACTAGACAGGGGTCTGAAGCTTTCTTT.

This clonotype was seen repeatedly, ten times or more. The chain uses TRBV7-8 and TRBJ2-5; 13 bases fit TRBD2. V was pared by 5 bases and J by 1 base, with 7 bases of the junction left unmatched. Germline values: CDR1 SGHVS, CDR2 FQNEAQ. CDR3 length: 17 amino acids. CDR3 in amino acids: CASSKGTSGNPQETQYF. CDR3 in DNA: TGTGCCAGCAGCAAAGGGACTAGCGGGAACCCCCAAGAGACCCAGTACTTC.

This clonotype was recorded a few times. V and J are TRBV7-9 and TRBJ2-7; TRBD2 aligns across 7 bases. J gave up 0 bases and V 5 bases, and 7 bases lay outside the gene matches. There are 15 residues in the CDR3. Germline V lookup: CDR1 SEHNR, CDR2 FQNEAQ (reference sequence). Written as DNA, the CDR3 is TGTGCCAGCAGCCTGGGAGGGGCCAGCTCCTACGAGCAGTACTTC. It yields the protein CASSLGGASSYEQYF.

The V and J genes are TRBV5-6 and TRBJ1-2, with a possible D match to TRBD1 (5 bases). The CDR3 totals 14 residues. V was shortened by 4 bases and J by 6 bases, with 16 bases between the two germline ends. Germline V gene sequence: CDR1 SGHDT, CDR2 YYEEEE. Here the CDR3 reads CASSGPGGTDGYTF. The CDR3 DNA reads as TGTGCCAGCAGCGGCCCGGGGGGGACGGATGGCTACACCTTC.

As to this clonotype: Since a much larger clone is just one base distant, this may be a read error. The chain employs TRBV7-3 and TRBJ1-1; D call uncertain. CDR3 length: 13 residues. Trimming shortened V by 3 bases and J by 1 base, and 6 bases separated the two germline ends. Per the germline V gene, CDR1 is SGHTA and CDR2 is FQGTGA. The CDR3 reads CASSFIGNTEAFF. The CDR3 DNA sequence: TGTGCCAGCAGCTTCATAGGGAACACTGAAGCTTTCTTT.

V and J are TRBV5-4 and TRBJ2-2; D ambiguous. CDR1 is SGHNT, CDR2 YYREEE, per germline (reference sequence). CDR3 length: 13 amino acids. V dropped 3 bases and J dropped 5 bases, with 8 bases sitting between them. The CDR3 loop reads CASSWPVTGELFF. CDR3 DNA: TGTGCCAGCAGCTGGCCTGTTACCGGGGAGCTGTTTTTT.

This clonotype was found a few times. The chain combines TRBV7-2 with TRBJ2-5; tentative D call: TRBD2 (6 bases). This CDR3 spans 14 amino acids. V lost 4 bases and J 4 bases, leaving 13 bases between the germline ends. Germline-derived CDR1 and CDR2 are SGHTA and FQGNSA. Here the CDR3 reads CASSSRGSGETQYF. Here the CDR3 DNA reads TGTGCCAGCAGCTCTCGGGGGAGCGGAGAGACCCAGTACTTC.

The V and J genes are TRBV11-2 and TRBJ1-2; D gene uncertain. V was trimmed by 4 bases and J by 0 bases, leaving 9 bases between them. This CDR3 contains 14 residues. Germline lookup yields CDR1 SGHAT and CDR2 FQNNGV. The CDR3 region is CASSSDLTNYGYTF. The CDR3 DNA follows: TGTGCCAGCAGCTCGGACCTAACTAACTATGGCTACACCTTC.

This clonotype occurred a few times. One end of the junction does not line up with germline, which may come from a read error. This chain links TRBV12-3 or TRBV12-4 with TRBJ1-3; the match to TRBD1 covers 7 bases. The CDR3 covers 13 residues. CDR3 loop: CASSLSGDRRRTF. The CDR3 DNA reads as TGTGCCAGCAGTTTATCGGGGGACAGACGAAGGACTTTT.

The J gene is TRBJ2-6, the V gene TRBV7-9; unclear D gene. The CDR3 runs 13 residues. Trimming left V 5 bases short and J 5 bases short, with 7 bases between. Germline V CDR1 and CDR2: SEHNR, FQNEAQ (reference sequence). CDR3 sequence: CASSLRWANVLTF. In DNA form, the CDR3 reads TGTGCCAGCAGCCTCCGCTGGGCCAACGTCCTGACTTTC.

This sequence joins TRBV7-6 and TRBJ2-2, with a weak D call TRBD2 (5 bases). The CDR3 length is 15 residues. Germline CDR1 SGHVS, CDR2 FNYEAQ. V was pared by 1 base and J by 5 bases, with 11 bases between. The CDR3 bases are TGTGCCAGCAGCTTAGAGGGAGTTTGGACCGGGGAGCTGTTTTTT. Amino acids: CASSLEGVWTGELFF.

V is TRBV12-5 and J is TRBJ2-1, with D perhaps TRBD2 (6 bases). The CDR3 is 16 residues long. Per germline, CDR1 LGHNT and CDR2 FRNRAP. V shed 0 bases and J shed 1 base, with 10 bases lying between them. For the CDR3, the DNA is TGTGCTAGTGGTTTGGTCGGCGGGATTTCCTACAATGAGCAGTTCTTC. As protein: CASGLVGGISYNEQFF.

The chain combines TRBV12-3 or TRBV12-4 with TRBJ2-5; D call uncertain. Trimming took 3 bases from V and 5 from J, leaving 10 bases between them. There are 13 residues in the CDR3. CDR3 sequence: CASSLSQSETQYF. In nucleotides, the CDR3 is TGTGCCAGCAGTTTGAGTCAAAGTGAGACCCAGTACTTC.

This clonotype was observed a few times. This rearrangement joins TRBV4-1 to TRBJ1-4; tentative D call: TRBD1 (5 bases). CDR1 is MGHRA, CDR2 YSYEKL, per germline. Deletions cut 0 bases from V and 7 bases from J, with 15 bases between. The CDR3 consists of 16 residues. The CDR3 DNA follows: TGCGCCAGCAGCCAAGACCCTGCAGGGATGAGTGAAAAACTGTTTTTT. Translating gives CASSQDPAGMSEKLFF.

V usage is TRBV7-2 and J usage is TRBJ1-6; 7 bases align to TRBD1. Germline V gene lookup returns CDR1 SGHTA and CDR2 FQGNSA. V lost 4 bases and J lost 8; bases outside the gene matches: 8. This CDR3 comprises 15 residues. The CDR3 nucleotides are TGTGCCAGCAGCTCCGGGACAGTAAATTATTCACCCCTCCACTTT. The encoded protein is CASSSGTVNYSPLHF.

V gene TRBV6-2 or TRBV6-3 combines with J gene TRBJ2-2, with 11 bases identical to TRBD2. Germline lookup yields CDR1 MNHEY and CDR2 SVGEGT. This CDR3 spans 17 amino acids. V lost 5 bases to trimming and J lost 3 bases; unmatched junction nucleotides: 8. The CDR3 sequence: CASSPRRLAGYTGELFF. CDR3 in DNA: TGTGCCAGCAGTCCGAGGAGACTAGCGGGATACACCGGGGAGCTGTTTTTT.

As concerns this clonotype: At one end the junction does not follow the germline gene, possibly because of a read error. The rearrangement joins TRBV7-6 to TRBJ2-1; TRBD2 aligns across 9 bases. From germline, CDR1 is SGHVS and CDR2 FNYEAQ. The CDR3 covers 15 residues. As DNA, the CDR3 is TGTGCCATCAGCTTAAGTAGCGGGAGTTTCAATGAGCAGTTCTTC. It encodes CAISLSSGSFNEQFF.

The rearrangement links TRBV7-2 to TRBJ1-6; D is possibly TRBD1 (6 bases). The CDR3 sequence is 14 residues long. Germline V lookup: CDR1 SGHTA, CDR2 FQGNSA. V lost 5 bases to trimming and J lost 7 bases, with 12 bases between them. The CDR3 reads CASSPGQTNSPLHF. CDR3 coding DNA: TGTGCCAGCAGCCCCGGACAGACGAATTCACCCCTCCACTTT. Full variable domain (rest looked up from reference TRBV7-2 and TRBJ1-6): GAGVSQSPSNKVTEKGKDVELRCDPISGHTALYWYRQSLGQGLEFLIYFQGNSAPDKSGLPSDRFSAERTGGSVSTLTIQRTQQEDSAVYLCASSPGQTNSPLHFGNGTRLTVT.